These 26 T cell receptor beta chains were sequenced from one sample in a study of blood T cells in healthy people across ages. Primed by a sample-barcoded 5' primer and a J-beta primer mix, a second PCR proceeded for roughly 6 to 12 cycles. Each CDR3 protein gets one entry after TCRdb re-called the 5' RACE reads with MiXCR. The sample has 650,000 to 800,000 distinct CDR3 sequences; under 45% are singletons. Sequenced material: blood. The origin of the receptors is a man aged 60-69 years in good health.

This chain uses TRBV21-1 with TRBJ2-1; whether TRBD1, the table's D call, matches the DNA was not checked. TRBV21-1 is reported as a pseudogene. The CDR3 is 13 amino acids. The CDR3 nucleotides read TGCGCATTCGGAGGGGGACGATGGGGTGAGCAGTTCTTC. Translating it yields CAFGGGRWGEQFF.

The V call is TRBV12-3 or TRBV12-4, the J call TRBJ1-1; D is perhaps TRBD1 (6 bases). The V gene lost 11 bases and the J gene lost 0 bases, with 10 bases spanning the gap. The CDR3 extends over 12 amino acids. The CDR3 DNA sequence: TGTGCCTGCGGGACACTGAACACTGAAGCTTTCTTT. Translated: CACGTLNTEAFF.

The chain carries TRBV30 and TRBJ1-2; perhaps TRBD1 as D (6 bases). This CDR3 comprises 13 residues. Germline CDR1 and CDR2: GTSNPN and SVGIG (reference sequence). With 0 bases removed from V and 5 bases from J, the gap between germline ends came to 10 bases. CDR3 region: CAWSVTGWYGYTF. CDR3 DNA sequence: TGTGCCTGGAGTGTAACAGGGTGGTATGGCTACACCTTC.

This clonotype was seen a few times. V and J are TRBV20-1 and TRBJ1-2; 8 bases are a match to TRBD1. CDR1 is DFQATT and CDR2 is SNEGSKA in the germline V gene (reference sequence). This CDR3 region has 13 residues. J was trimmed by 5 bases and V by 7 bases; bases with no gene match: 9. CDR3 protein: CSVGTGASYGYTF. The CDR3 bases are TGCAGTGTGGGGACAGGAGCTTCTTATGGCTACACCTTC.

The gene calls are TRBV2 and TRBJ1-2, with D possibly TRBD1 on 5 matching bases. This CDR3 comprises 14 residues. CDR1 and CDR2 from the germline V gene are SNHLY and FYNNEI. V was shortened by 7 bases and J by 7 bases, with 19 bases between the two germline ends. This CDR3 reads CASNPDSDRGGYTF. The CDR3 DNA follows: TGTGCCAGCAATCCCGACAGCGATAGGGGTGGCTACACCTTC.

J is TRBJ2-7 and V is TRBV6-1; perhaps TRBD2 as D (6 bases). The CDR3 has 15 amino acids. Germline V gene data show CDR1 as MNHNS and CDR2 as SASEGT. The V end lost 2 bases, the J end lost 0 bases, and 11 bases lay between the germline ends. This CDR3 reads CASSEPGLSSYEQYF. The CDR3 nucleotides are TGTGCCAGCAGTGAACCGGGACTGAGCTCCTACGAGCAGTACTTC.

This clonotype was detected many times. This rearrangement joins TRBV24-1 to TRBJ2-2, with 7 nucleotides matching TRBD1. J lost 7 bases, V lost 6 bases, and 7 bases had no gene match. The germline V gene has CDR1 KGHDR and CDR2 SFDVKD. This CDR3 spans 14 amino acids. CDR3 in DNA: TGTGCCACCAGTACAAAACAGGGGTACGGGGAGCTGTTTTTT. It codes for CATSTKQGYGELFF.

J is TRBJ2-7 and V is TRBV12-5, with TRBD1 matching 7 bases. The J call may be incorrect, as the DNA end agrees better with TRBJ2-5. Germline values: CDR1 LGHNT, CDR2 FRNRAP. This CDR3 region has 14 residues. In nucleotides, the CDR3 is TGTGCTAGTGGACCACAGGGGTCCCGGGGGACCCAGTACTTC. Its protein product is CASGPQGSRGTQYF.

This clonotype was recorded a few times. The CDR3 sequence is CATSDSPGGTPSYNEQFF. The CDR3 DNA sequence: TGTGCCACCAGTGATTCCCCTGGTGGGACTCCCTCCTACAATGAGCAGTTCTTC. The chain links TRBV24-1 to TRBJ2-1; a possible D gene is TRBD2 (6 bases). Germline V lookup: CDR1 KGHDR, CDR2 SFDVKD. The CDR3 extends over 18 amino acids. Trimming cost V 2 bases and J 0 bases, with 16 bases left between them.

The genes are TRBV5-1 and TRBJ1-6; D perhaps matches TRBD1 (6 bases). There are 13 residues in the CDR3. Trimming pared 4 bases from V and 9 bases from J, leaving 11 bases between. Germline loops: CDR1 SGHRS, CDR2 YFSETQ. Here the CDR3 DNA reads TGCGCCAGCAGCGAAACAGGGAGTTCACCCCTCCACTTT. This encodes CASSETGSSPLHF.

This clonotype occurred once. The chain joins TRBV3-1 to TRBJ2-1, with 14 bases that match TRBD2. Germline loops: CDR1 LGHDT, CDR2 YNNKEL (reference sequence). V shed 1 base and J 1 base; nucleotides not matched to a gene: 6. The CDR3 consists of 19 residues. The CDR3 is CASSQVRLAGGSSYNEQFF. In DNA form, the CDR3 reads TGTGCCAGCAGCCAAGTGAGACTAGCGGGGGGGAGTTCCTACAATGAGCAGTTCTTC.

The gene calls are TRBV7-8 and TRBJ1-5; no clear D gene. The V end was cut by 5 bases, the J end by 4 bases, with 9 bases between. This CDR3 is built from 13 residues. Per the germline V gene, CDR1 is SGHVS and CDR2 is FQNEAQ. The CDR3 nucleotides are TGTGCCAGCAGCGGAGGAGAAAATCAGCCCCAGCATTTT. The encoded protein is CASSGGENQPQHF.

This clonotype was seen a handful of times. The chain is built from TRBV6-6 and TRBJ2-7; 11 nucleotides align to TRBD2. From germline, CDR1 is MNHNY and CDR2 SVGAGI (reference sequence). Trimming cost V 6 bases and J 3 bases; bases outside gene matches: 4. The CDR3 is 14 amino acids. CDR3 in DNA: TGTGCCAGCAGAACCGGGACTAGCGGCTACGAGCAGTACTTC. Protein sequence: CASRTGTSGYEQYF.

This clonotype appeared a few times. The CDR3 protein is CAITKTGVNTEAFF. DNA of the CDR3: TGTGCCATCACCAAGACAGGGGTGAACACTGAAGCTTTCTTT. This chain joins TRBV10-3 and TRBJ1-1; 8 bases match TRBD1. With 7 bases clipped from V and 0 bases from J, the junction kept 4 bases outside the gene matches. Germline CDR1 and CDR2: ENHRY and SYGVKD. There are 14 residues in the CDR3.

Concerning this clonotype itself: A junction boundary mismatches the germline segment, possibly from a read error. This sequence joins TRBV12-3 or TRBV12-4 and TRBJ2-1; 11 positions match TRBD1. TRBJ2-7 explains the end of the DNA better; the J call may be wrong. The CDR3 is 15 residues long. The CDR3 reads CAGSPRDRGYREQYF. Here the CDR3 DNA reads TGTGCCGGCAGTCCCCGGGACAGGGGGTATCGCGAGCAGTACTTC.

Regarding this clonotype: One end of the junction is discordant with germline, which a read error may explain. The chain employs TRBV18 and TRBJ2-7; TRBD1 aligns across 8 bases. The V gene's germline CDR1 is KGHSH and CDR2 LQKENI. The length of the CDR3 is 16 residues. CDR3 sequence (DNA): TGCGTCAGCTCACCAGGACAGGGAAAGATCCCCTACGAGCAGTACTTC. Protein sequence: CVSSPGQGKIPYEQYF.

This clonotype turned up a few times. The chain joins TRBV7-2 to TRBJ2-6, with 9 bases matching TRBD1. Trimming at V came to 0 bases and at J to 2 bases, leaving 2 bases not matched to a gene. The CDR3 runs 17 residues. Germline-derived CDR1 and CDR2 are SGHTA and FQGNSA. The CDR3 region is CASSLARDRAGANVLTF. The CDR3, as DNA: TGTGCCAGCAGCTTAGCAAGGGACAGGGCTGGGGCCAACGTCCTGACTTTC.

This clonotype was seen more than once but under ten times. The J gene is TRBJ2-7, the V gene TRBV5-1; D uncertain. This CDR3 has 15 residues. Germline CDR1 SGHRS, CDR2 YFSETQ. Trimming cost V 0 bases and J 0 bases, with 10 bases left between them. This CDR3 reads CASSLAVGNSYEQYF. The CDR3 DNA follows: TGCGCCAGCAGCTTGGCCGTTGGGAACTCCTACGAGCAGTACTTC.

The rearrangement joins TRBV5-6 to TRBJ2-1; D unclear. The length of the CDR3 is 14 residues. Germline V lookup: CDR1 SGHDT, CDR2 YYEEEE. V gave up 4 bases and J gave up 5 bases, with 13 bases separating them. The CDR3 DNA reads TGTGCCAGCAGCCCGGCAGGTACGGACAATGAGCAGTTCTTC. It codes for CASSPAGTDNEQFF.

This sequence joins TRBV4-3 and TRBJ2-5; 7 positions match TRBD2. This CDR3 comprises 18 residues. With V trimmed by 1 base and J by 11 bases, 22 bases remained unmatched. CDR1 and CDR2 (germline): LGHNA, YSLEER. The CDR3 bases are TGCGCCAGCAGCCAAGCAAATATAGCGGGTGGGCCAGGCAATGAGCAGTACTTC. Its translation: CASSQANIAGGPGNEQYF.

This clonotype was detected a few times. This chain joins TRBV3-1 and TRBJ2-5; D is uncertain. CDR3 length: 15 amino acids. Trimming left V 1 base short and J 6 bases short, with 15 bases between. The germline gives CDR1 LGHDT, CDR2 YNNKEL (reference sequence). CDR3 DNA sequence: TGTGCCAGCAGCCAAGGTCACCAGACAAGACAGACCCAGTACTTC. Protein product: CASSQGHQTRQTQYF.

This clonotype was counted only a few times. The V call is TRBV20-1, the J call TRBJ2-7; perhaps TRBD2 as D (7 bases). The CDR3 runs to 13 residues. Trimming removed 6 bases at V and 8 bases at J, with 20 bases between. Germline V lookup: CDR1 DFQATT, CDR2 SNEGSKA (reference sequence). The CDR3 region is CSADGGQARKQYF. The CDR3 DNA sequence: TGCAGTGCGGACGGGGGGCAGGCTAGAAAGCAGTACTTC.

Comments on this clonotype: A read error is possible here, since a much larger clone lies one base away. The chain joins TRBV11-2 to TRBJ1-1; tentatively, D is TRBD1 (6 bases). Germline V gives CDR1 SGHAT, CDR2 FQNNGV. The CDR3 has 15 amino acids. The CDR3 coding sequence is TGTGCCAGCAACTTAGAGGGACACCTGAACACTGAAGCTTTCTTT. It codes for CASNLEGHLNTEAFF.

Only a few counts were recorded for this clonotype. CDR3 residues: CASSFATSGGNPTYEQYF. The CDR3 DNA reads TGTGCCAGCAGCTTTGCAACTAGCGGGGGAAACCCTACCTACGAGCAGTACTTC. The chain is built from TRBV7-9 and TRBJ2-7; 11 bases agree with TRBD2. Trimming cost V 3 bases and J 2 bases; bases outside gene matches: 12. CDR1 and CDR2 from the germline V gene are SEHNR and FQNEAQ (reference sequence). This CDR3 has 18 amino acids. Full variable domain (remainder filled in from reference TRBV7-9 and TRBJ2-7): DTGVSQNPRHKITKRGQNVTFRCDPISEHNRLYWYRQTLGQGPEFLTYFQNEAQLEKSRLLSDRFSAERPKGSFSTLEIQRTEQGDSAMYLCASSFATSGGNPTYEQYFGPGTRLTVT.

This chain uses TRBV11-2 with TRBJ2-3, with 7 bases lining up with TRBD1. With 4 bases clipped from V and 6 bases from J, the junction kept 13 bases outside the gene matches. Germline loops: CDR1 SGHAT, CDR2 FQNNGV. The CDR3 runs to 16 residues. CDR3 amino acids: CASSSKTGIIADTQYF. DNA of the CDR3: TGTGCCAGCAGCTCCAAGACAGGGATCATTGCTGATACGCAGTATTTT.

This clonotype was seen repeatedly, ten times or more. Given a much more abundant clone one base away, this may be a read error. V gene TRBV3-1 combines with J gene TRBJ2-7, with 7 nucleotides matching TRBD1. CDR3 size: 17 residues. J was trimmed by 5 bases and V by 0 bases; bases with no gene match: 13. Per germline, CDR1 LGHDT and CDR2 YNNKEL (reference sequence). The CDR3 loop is CASSQDFGGQGVNEQYF. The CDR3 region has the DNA TGTGCCAGCAGCCAAGATTTTGGGGGCCAGGGGGTAAACGAGCAGTACTTC.